This is a list of T cell receptor beta chains from one sample in a study of T cell responses to AZD1222 COVID-19 vaccine. Libraries were prepared by immunoSEQ multiplex PCR; TCRdb keeps only in-frame clonotypes and omits some of them. The sample yields some 140,000 clones, around 90% seen once. This material consisted of peripheral blood, taken on day 0 of AZD1222 vaccination. These receptor sequences come from an adult in good health. Both conserved end residues are part of each CDR3. The D gene is left open where the match is weak. Not every row has a clone size; where given, it reads once, few, many or a size class.

clone size	J gene	V gene	D gene	CDR3 protein	CDR3 DNA
-	TRBJ2-1	TRBV6-2/TRBV6-3	TRBD2	CASSYGGGPNEQFF	TGTGCCAGCAGTTATGGCGGGGGGCCCAATGAGCAGTTCTTC
-	TRBJ2-7	TRBV6-6	-	CASSPRQVDEQYF	TGTGCCAGCTCCCCTCGACAGGTCGACGAGCAGTACTTC
once	TRBJ2-3	TRBV5-8	TRBD2	CASSRGSGTDTQYF	TGTGCCAGCAGCCGGGGTAGCGGGACAGATACGCAGTATTTT
-	TRBJ1-5	TRBV30	TRBD1	CAWSTRDRGDQPQHF	TGTGCCTGGAGTACCCGAGACAGGGGTGATCAGCCCCAGCATTTT
-	TRBJ1-3	TRBV6-5	-	CASSYGVGNTIYF	TGTGCCAGCAGTTACGGGGTTGGAAACACCATATATTTT
-	TRBJ2-7	TRBV11-3	-	CASSPRTRSYEQYF	TGTGCCAGCAGCCCCCGGACACGTAGCTACGAGCAGTACTTC
-	TRBJ2-7	TRBV7-2	-	CASSVGRGPTYEQYF	TGTGCCAGCAGCGTCGGACGGGGACCCACCTACGAGCAGTACTTC
-	TRBJ1-1	TRBV28	-	CASSKGGRWGNTEAFF	TGTGCCAGCTCAAAGGGGGGGCGCTGGGGTAACACTGAAGCTTTCTTT
-	TRBJ2-5	TRBV13	TRBD1	CASSSAGTGKKETQYF	TGTGCCAGCAGCTCGGCCGGGACAGGGAAAAAAGAGACCCAGTACTTC
-	TRBJ2-7	TRBV5-1	TRBD2	CASSTGGTVAYEQYF	TGCGCCAGCAGCACCGGGGGGACCGTTGCCTACGAGCAGTACTTC
few	TRBJ1-5	TRBV6-2/TRBV6-3	-	CASSYREGPQPQHF	TGTGCCAGCAGTTACAGGGAAGGTCCTCAGCCCCAGCATTTT
-	TRBJ1-1	TRBV18	-	CASSPGGPTEAFF	TGTGCCAGCTCACCGGGGGGCCCAACTGAAGCTTTCTTT
-	TRBJ2-7	TRBV24-1	-	CAAFLASGAYEQYF	TGTGCCGCCTTTCTAGCGTCGGGAGCCTACGAGCAGTACTTC
few	TRBJ1-4	TRBV5-1	-	CASSLDRGRATATNEKLFF	TGCGCCAGCAGCTTGGATCGCGGCAGAGCTACTGCAACTAATGAAAAACTGTTTTTT
-	TRBJ2-7	TRBV12-1	-	CATGWTSYEQYF	TGTGCCACAGGGTGGACCTCCTACGAGCAGTACTTC
-	TRBJ1-5	TRBV29-1	-	CSSDLRGSNQPQHF	TGCAGCTCGGACTTGCGGGGGAGCAATCAGCCCCAGCATTTT
-	TRBJ2-4	TRBV3-1/TRBV3-2	TRBD2	CASSHRAGLAKNIQYF	TGTGCCAGCAGCCACCGAGCGGGATTAGCCAAAAACATTCAGTACTTC
-	TRBJ1-3	TRBV3-1/TRBV3-2	TRBD1	CASSQDRDRGRGNTIYF	TGTGCCAGCAGCCAAGACCGGGATAGGGGGCGCGGAAACACCATATATTTT
-	TRBJ1-3	TRBV18	-	CASSPISGSLTRGNTIYF	TGTGCCAGCTCACCGATCTCCGGGAGCCTAACACGTGGAAACACCATATATTTT
-	TRBJ1-6	TRBV14	-	CASSQVSGNSPLHF	TGTGCCAGCAGCCAAGTCTCGGGGAATTCACCCCTCCACTTT
-	TRBJ2-2	TRBV4-3	-	CASSQDSRAAGTGELFF	TGCGCCAGCAGCCAAGACTCTAGGGCGGCGGGCACCGGGGAGCTGTTTTTT
-	TRBJ2-7	TRBV5-1	-	CASSLEESEQYF	TGCGCCAGCAGCTTGGAAGAGAGCGAGCAGTACTTC
few	TRBJ1-1	TRBV6-5	-	CASSPGRGGTEAFF	TGTGCCAGCAGCCCCGGAAGGGGGGGGACTGAAGCTTTCTTT
-	TRBJ2-3	TRBV7-2	-	CASSLAPPGQGITDTQYF	TGTGCCAGCAGCTTAGCTCCGCCAGGGCAGGGTATCACAGATACGCAGTATTTT
-	TRBJ1-3	TRBV11-3	-	CASSSDSSSGNTIYF	TGTGCCAGCAGCTCCGACAGTTCCTCTGGAAACACCATATATTTT
-	TRBJ2-1	TRBV21-1	-	CASGRNSYNEQFF	TGTGCCAGCGGCCGAAACTCCTACAATGAGCAGTTCTTC
-	TRBJ2-1	TRBV11-3	TRBD2	CASSLGTTQDEQFF	TGTGCCAGCAGCTTGGGGACTACCCAGGATGAGCAGTTCTTC
-	TRBJ1-2	TRBV7-2	-	CASSRPGQIIPSDYGYTF	TGTGCCAGCAGTCGACCGGGACAAATAATACCCTCGGACTATGGCTACACCTTC
-	TRBJ2-1	TRBV9	-	CASSVSPGLIEQFF	TGTGCCAGCAGCGTATCCCCGGGTTTGATTGAGCAGTTCTTC
-	TRBJ2-2	TRBV24-1	TRBD2	CATSDPGTKNTGELFF	TGTGCCACCAGTGATCCCGGGACTAAAAACACCGGGGAGCTGTTTTTT
-	TRBJ1-6	TRBV4-1	-	CASSIGTNSPLHF	TGCGCCAGCAGTATAGGGACGAATTCACCCCTCCACTTT
once	TRBJ2-5	TRBV18	-	CASSPNFVTQYF	TGTGCCAGCTCACCGAACTTCGTGACCCAGTACTTC
-	TRBJ1-1	TRBV4-3	-	CASSQEGGLLTEAFF	TGCGCCAGCAGCCAAGAGGGGGGACTCCTGACCGAAGCTTTCTTT
-	TRBJ2-5	TRBV7-2	-	CASSQGRPQETQYF	TGTGCCAGCAGCCAGGGGCGGCCCCAAGAGACCCAGTACTTC
-	TRBJ2-1	TRBV19	-	CASSGWTAPNEQFF	TGTGCCAGTAGTGGGTGGACCGCCCCGAATGAGCAGTTCTTC
-	TRBJ1-6	TRBV14	-	CASSPYRTENSPLHF	TGTGCCAGCAGCCCTTACCGGACTGAAAATTCACCCCTCCACTTT
-	TRBJ2-1	TRBV5-1	TRBD2	CASSLGLGLAGGGNEQFF	TGCGCCAGCAGCTTGGGGCTTGGTTTGGCGGGAGGGGGCAATGAGCAGTTCTTC
once	TRBJ2-3	TRBV9	TRBD2	CASGTSGVSTDTQYF	TGTGCCAGCGGGACTAGCGGGGTTAGCACAGATACGCAGTATTTT
-	TRBJ2-7	TRBV7-9	-	CASTPPGSRPHEQYF	TGTGCCAGCACCCCCCCGGGTTCCAGGCCCCACGAGCAGTACTTC
-	TRBJ2-7	TRBV3-1/TRBV3-2	-	CASSQEPPSIYEQYF	TGTGCCAGCAGCCAAGAACCCCCTTCCATCTACGAGCAGTACTTC
-	TRBJ2-1	TRBV28	-	CASSSPRQYNEQFF	TGTGCCAGCAGTTCCCCTCGACAGTACAATGAGCAGTTCTTC
-	TRBJ2-7	TRBV7-2	-	CASSKADYEQYF	TGTGCCAGCAGCAAGGCGGACTACGAGCAGTACTTC
-	TRBJ2-7	TRBV6-2/TRBV6-3	-	CASSYSGGVSYEQYF	TGTGCCAGCAGTTACTCAGGCGGGGTCTCCTACGAGCAGTACTTC
-	TRBJ2-5	TRBV20-1	-	CSARHQATQYF	TGCAGTGCTAGACACCAAGCGACCCAGTACTTC
few	TRBJ2-3	TRBV19	TRBD1	CASVGRDRADTQYF	TGTGCCAGTGTCGGCCGGGACAGGGCAGATACGCAGTATTTT
-	TRBJ1-2	TRBV7-9	-	CASSFGTSYGYTF	TGTGCCAGCAGCTTTGGGACATCCTATGGCTACACCTTC
-	TRBJ2-1	TRBV5-1	-	CASSLIEHNEQFF	TGCGCCAGCAGCTTGATAGAACACAATGAGCAGTTCTTC
once	TRBJ2-7	TRBV29-1	-	CSAKDLGYEQYF	TGCAGCGCGAAAGACCTGGGGTACGAGCAGTACTTC
-	TRBJ1-5	TRBV19	TRBD1	CASRTRQGGNQPQHF	TGTGCCAGTAGAACCAGACAGGGGGGGAATCAGCCCCAGCATTTT
-	TRBJ2-3	TRBV10-3	TRBD2	CAISDPGLAGADTQYF	TGTGCCATCAGTGACCCGGGACTAGCGGGAGCAGATACGCAGTATTTT
-	TRBJ1-2	TRBV12-3/TRBV12-4	TRBD1	CASKPQGDYGYTF	TGTGCCAGCAAACCACAGGGGGACTATGGCTACACCTTC
-	TRBJ2-3	TRBV16	-	CASSPLRGTDTDTQYF	TGTGCCAGCAGCCCACTACGGGGTACAGACACAGATACGCAGTATTTT
once	TRBJ1-2	TRBV7-8	-	CAAGQNYGYTF	TGTGCCGCTGGGCAGAACTATGGCTACACCTTC
-	TRBJ1-2	TRBV28	-	CASSTGHRREGYTF	TGTGCCAGCAGCACGGGACACCGAAGAGAAGGCTACACCTTC
-	TRBJ2-7	TRBV5-6	TRBD1	CASSVTDRGEQYF	TGTGCCAGCAGCGTGACGGACAGGGGCGAGCAGTACTTC
-	TRBJ1-6	TRBV6-1	-	CASSAQDGIRGNSPLHF	TGTGCCAGCAGTGCCCAGGACGGAATCAGGGGCAATTCACCCCTCCACTTT
-	TRBJ1-4	TRBV4-3	TRBD1	CASSGTGSWGEKLFF	TGCGCCAGCAGCGGGACAGGGAGTTGGGGTGAAAAACTGTTTTTT
-	TRBJ2-7	TRBV19	-	CASSTWTAPELTYEQYF	TGTGCCAGTAGTACCTGGACAGCTCCCGAACTTACCTACGAGCAGTACTTC
-	TRBJ2-4	TRBV7-8	TRBD1	CASSTPGQKAKNIQYF	TGTGCCAGCAGCACACCGGGACAGAAGGCCAAAAACATTCAGTACTTC